Sequencing of this TCR beta chain was carried out in a study of technical replicates of blood from a handful of donors. Data came from immunoSEQ multiplex PCR; TCRdb stores just in-frame clones and leaves some out. The profile shows around 13,000 clones, 95% of them singletons. In the case of this clone: At one of its ends the junction is not consistent with the germline gene, which may arise from a read error. Within the sample, other DNA sequences also encode this same CDR3.

The sequenced sample was PBMCs. The TCR comes from a human donor in good health.

The CDR3 spells CASSQGGGNEQFF. The CDR3 region has the DNA TGCGCCAGCAGTCAAGGGGGCGGAAATGAGCAGTTCTTC. J is TRBJ2-1 and V is TRBV4-1; 7 positions match TRBD1. This CDR3 has 13 residues. CDR1 MGHRA and CDR2 YSYEKL come from the germline V gene.